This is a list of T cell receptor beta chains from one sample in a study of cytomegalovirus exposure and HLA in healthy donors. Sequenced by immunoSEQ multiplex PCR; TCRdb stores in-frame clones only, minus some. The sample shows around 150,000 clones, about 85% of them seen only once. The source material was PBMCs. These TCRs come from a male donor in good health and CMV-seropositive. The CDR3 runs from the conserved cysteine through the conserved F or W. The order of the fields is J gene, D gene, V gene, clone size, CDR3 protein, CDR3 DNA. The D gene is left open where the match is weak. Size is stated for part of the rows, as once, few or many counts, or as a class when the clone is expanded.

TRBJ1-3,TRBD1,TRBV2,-,CASSAPSGGGTGNTIYF,TGTGCCAGCAGTGCTCCTTCAGGGGGCGGAACTGGAAACACCATATATTTT
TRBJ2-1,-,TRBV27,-,CASSQSYNEQFF,TGTGCCAGCAGCCAATCCTACAATGAGCAGTTCTTC
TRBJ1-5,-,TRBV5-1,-,CASSLEGGEDQPQHF,TGCGCCAGCAGCTTAGAGGGAGGAGAGGATCAGCCCCAGCATTTT
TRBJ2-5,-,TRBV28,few,CASSLLSRGETQYF,TGTGCCAGCAGTTTATTGTCCAGGGGAGAGACCCAGTACTTC
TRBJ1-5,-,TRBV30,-,CAWKGDTRGNQPQHF,TGTGCCTGGAAGGGGGACACGAGGGGCAATCAGCCCCAGCATTTT
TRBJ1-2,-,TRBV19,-,CASSTDRIYGYTF,TGTGCCAGTAGTACCGACAGGATCTATGGCTACACCTTC
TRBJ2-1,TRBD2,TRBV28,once,CASRRLAGGPRYNEQFF,TGTGCCAGCAGACGACTAGCGGGAGGGCCTAGGTACAATGAGCAGTTCTTC
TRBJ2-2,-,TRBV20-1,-,CSAIYSGELFF,TGCAGTGCTATCTACTCCGGGGAGCTGTTTTTT
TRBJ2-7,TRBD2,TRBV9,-,CASSVGGGTYEQYF,TGTGCCAGCAGCGTCGGGGGGGGGACCTACGAGCAGTACTTC
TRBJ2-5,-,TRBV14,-,CATGGGVQETQYF,TGTGCTACTGGGGGCGGAGTCCAAGAGACCCAGTACTTC
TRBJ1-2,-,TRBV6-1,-,CASSEQGYGYTF,TGTGCCAGCAGTGAACAGGGCTATGGCTACACCTTC
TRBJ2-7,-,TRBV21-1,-,CASSSRVAYEQYF,TGTGCCAGCAGCTCCCGCGTAGCCTACGAGCAGTACTTC
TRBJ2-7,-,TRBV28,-,CASSSPQGISYEQYF,TGTGCCAGCAGTTCCCCCCAGGGGATCTCCTACGAGCAGTACTTC
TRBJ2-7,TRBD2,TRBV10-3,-,CAISDGGLRAGVYEQYF,TGTGCCATCAGTGACGGTGGCCTCAGGGCGGGGGTTTACGAGCAGTACTTC
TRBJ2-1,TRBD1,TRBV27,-,CASRRPGTGDVEQFF,TGTGCCAGCAGACGACCGGGGACAGGGGACGTCGAGCAGTTCTTC
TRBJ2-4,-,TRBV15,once,CATSISTESVNIQYF,TGTGCCACCAGCATATCAACAGAGTCTGTAAACATTCAGTACTTC
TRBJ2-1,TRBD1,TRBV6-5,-,CASTSTGTGRDEQFF,TGTGCCAGCACCTCGACCGGGACAGGACGCGATGAGCAGTTCTTC
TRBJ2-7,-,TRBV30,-,CAWSVFRVVTEQYF,TGTGCCTGGAGTGTATTCAGGGTGGTGACGGAGCAGTACTTC
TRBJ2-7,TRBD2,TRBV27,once,CASGGGREQYF,TGTGCCAGCGGGGGGGGAAGGGAGCAGTACTTC
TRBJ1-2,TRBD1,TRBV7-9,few,CASRSGTVYGYTF,TGTGCCAGCAGATCCGGGACAGTGTATGGCTACACCTTC
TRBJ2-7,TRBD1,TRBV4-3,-,CASSQGRGLSSYEQYF,TGCGCCAGCAGCCAAGGCAGGGGGCTAAGCTCCTACGAGCAGTACTTC
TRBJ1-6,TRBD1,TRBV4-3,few,CASSQDYRGNSPLHF,TGCGCCAGCAGCCAAGATTACAGGGGTAATTCACCCCTCCACTTT
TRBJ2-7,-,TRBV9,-,CASSSRDTFYEQYF,TGTGCCAGCAGCTCCCGGGACACATTCTACGAGCAGTACTTC
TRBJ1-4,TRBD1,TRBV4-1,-,CASSQGQGTGEKLFF,TGCGCCAGCAGCCAAGGACAGGGAACCGGCGAAAAACTGTTTTTT
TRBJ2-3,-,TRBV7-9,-,CSSSLIGSGSGTDTQYF,TGTTCCAGCAGCTTAATCGGTTCGGGTAGTGGCACAGATACGCAGTATTTT
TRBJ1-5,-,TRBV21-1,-,CASIPRGSSNQPQHF,TGTGCCAGCATCCCCAGGGGGTCTAGCAATCAGCCCCAGCATTTT
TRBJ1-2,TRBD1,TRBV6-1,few,CASSQLTGAGYGYTF,TGTGCCAGCAGTCAACTGACAGGGGCCGGCTATGGCTACACCTTC